This passage covers 24 T cell receptor beta chains from one sample sequenced in a study of Graves' ophthalmopathy and Graves' hyperthyroidism. RNA transcripts served as template for amplifying TCR beta CDR3 sequences. Investigators did first-round RT-PCR with HTBI primers, then second-round multiplex PCR. TCRdb called the multiplex PCR reads again in MiXCR, with one record for every CDR3 protein. This table has 740,000 or so distinct CDR3 sequences, 35% to 50% appearing once. The sequenced material came from peripheral blood. The receptors stem from an adult man with Graves' ophthalmopathy.

This clonotype was observed a handful of times. This sequence joins TRBV20-1 and TRBJ2-7, with TRBD1 matching over 7 bases. The CDR3 loop spans 12 amino acids. With 3 bases clipped from V and 6 bases from J, the junction kept 5 bases outside the gene matches. CDR1 DFQATT and CDR2 SNEGSKA come from the germline V gene (reference sequence). The CDR3 DNA sequence: TGCAGTGCTAGCCGGGACAGCTCCGAGCAGTACTTC. The encoded protein is CSASRDSSEQYF.

For this clonotype: The junction shows a germline mismatch at one end, possibly a read error. V is TRBV7-4 and J is TRBJ2-7, with 8 positions matching TRBD1. This CDR3 is built from 14 residues. Germline V lookup: CDR1 SGHVT, CDR2 SQSDAQ. CDR3 protein: CASSLGTGEYEQYF. CDR3 bases: TGTGCCAGCAGTTTAGGGACAGGAGAGTACGAGCAGTACTTC. The entire variable domain, with the rest obtained from reference TRBV7-4 and TRBJ2-7, is as follows: GAGVSQSPRYKVAKRGRDVALRCDSISGHVTLYWYRQTLGQGSEVLTYSQSDAQRDKSGRPSGRFSAERPERSVSTLKIQRTEQGDSAVYLCASSLGTGEYEQYFGPGTRLTVT.

The rearrangement joins TRBV24-1 to TRBJ1-5; the match to TRBD1 covers 9 bases. CDR3 length equals 16 residues. Trimming at V came to 4 bases and at J to 6 bases, leaving 9 bases not matched to a gene. Germline lookup yields CDR1 KGHDR and CDR2 SFDVKD. CDR3 DNA: TGTGCCACCAGTGACCCAGGGACAGGGAAAAGTCAGCCCCAGCATTTT. Its protein is CATSDPGTGKSQPQHF.

This clonotype occurred many times. This chain uses TRBV20-1 with TRBJ2-7; 8 bases are shared with TRBD2. Germline CDR1 reads DFQATT; CDR2 reads SNEGSKA (reference sequence). This CDR3 comprises 15 residues. V lost 6 bases and J lost 0; bases outside the gene matches: 10. CDR3 sequence (DNA): TGCAGTGCCAGCGGGGGATTCGACCTCTCCTACGAGCAGTACTTC. Translating gives CSASGGFDLSYEQYF.

This clonotype appeared many times. The chain is built from TRBV2 and TRBJ1-2; weak D call: TRBD1 (6 bases). CDR3 length equals 13 residues. V lost 7 bases and J lost 6, with 15 bases in between. Germline assignment: CDR1 SNHLY and CDR2 FYNNEI. The CDR3: CASKPDRLDGYTF. CDR3 nucleotide sequence: TGTGCCAGCAAGCCAGACAGGTTGGATGGCTACACCTTC.

This sequence joins TRBV15 and TRBJ2-6, with D uncertain. Between the trimmed V and J ends, which lost 0 bases and 4 bases, there was a span of 7 bases. This CDR3 has 15 residues. Germline assignment: CDR1 LNHNV and CDR2 YYDKDF (reference sequence). Written as DNA, the CDR3 is TGTGCCACCAGCAGAGATACGGCGGGGGCCAACGTCCTGACTTTC. Residues: CATSRDTAGANVLTF.

This chain joins TRBV20-1 and TRBJ2-7; tentative D call: TRBD1 (5 bases). CDR1 and CDR2 (germline): DFQATT, SNEGSKA (reference sequence). The CDR3 has 12 residues. Trimming cost V 3 bases and J 5 bases, with 11 bases left between them. The CDR3 region is CSASYRLHEQYF. CDR3 in DNA: TGCAGTGCTAGCTACAGGCTCCACGAGCAGTACTTC.

In its sample, this clonotype was seen once. This chain joins TRBV9 and TRBJ1-1; 7 nucleotides match TRBD1. Germline V CDR1 and CDR2: SGDLS, YYNGEE. CDR3 length: 10 residues. J was trimmed by 11 bases and V by 3 bases; bases with no gene match: 1. The CDR3 DNA follows: TGTGCCAGCAGCGCGACAGGGGCTTTCTTT. It yields the protein CASSATGAFF.

The chain uses TRBV20-1 and TRBJ1-4, with D maybe TRBD1 (5 bases). Between the trimmed V and J ends, which lost 1 base and 5 bases, there was a span of 8 bases. The CDR3 has 13 amino acids. In germline, CDR1 is DFQATT, CDR2 SNEGSKA (reference sequence). The CDR3 reads CSARVAGNEKLFF. DNA of the CDR3: TGCAGTGCTAGAGTGGCAGGGAATGAAAAACTGTTTTTT.

This clonotype came up a few times. CDR3 sequence (DNA): TGTGCCAGCAGCCAACACGGAACCTCTGGGGCCAACGTCCTGACTTTC. As protein: CASSQHGTSGANVLTF. The V call is TRBV14, the J call TRBJ2-6; D not resolved. The CDR3 sequence is 16 residues long. The V gene lost 2 bases and the J gene lost 0 bases, with 8 bases spanning the gap. Germline V lookup: CDR1 SGHDN, CDR2 FVKESK. Filled out from reference TRBV14 and TRBJ2-6, the complete variable domain reads EAGVTQFPSHSVIEKGQTVTLRCDPISGHDNLYWYRRVMGKEIKFLLHFVKESKQDESGMPNNRFLAERTGGTYSTLKVQPAELEDSGVYFCASSQHGTSGANVLTFGAGSRLTVL.

This chain links TRBV24-1 with TRBJ1-5; 8 bases map to TRBD1. The germline CDR1 and CDR2 sequences are KGHDR and SFDVKD. The V and J ends lost 6 bases and 6 bases, in that order; junction bases with no gene match: 12. The CDR3 length is 16 residues. The CDR3 is CATSYSSGGAVQPQHF. CDR3 in DNA: TGTGCCACCAGTTACTCGTCAGGGGGCGCGGTTCAGCCCCAGCATTTT.

Worth noting for this clonotype: A read error may produce the germline difference seen at one junction end. The chain carries TRBV15 and TRBJ1-6; D remains ambiguous. Germline CDR1 is LNHNV and CDR2 is YYDKDF (reference sequence). CDR3 length: 18 residues. CDR3 sequence reads: CAASRSRTVSSYNSPLHF. The CDR3, as DNA: TGTGCCGCCAGCAGATCCCGGACGGTTAGCTCCTATAATTCACCCCTCCACTTT.

With respect to this clonotype: This CDR3 is missing its conserved last phenylalanine or tryptophan, likely due to a read error. This rearrangement joins TRBV9 to TRBJ2-5, with TRBD1 matching over 7 bases. The CDR3 is 15 amino acids. Germline-derived CDR1 and CDR2 are SGDLS and YYNGEE. CDR3 residues: CASSQEGTAQETQYC. The CDR3 coding sequence is TGCGCCAGCAGCCAAGAAGGGACAGCTCAAGAGACCCAGTACTGC.

V gene TRBV2 combines with J gene TRBJ2-7; TRBD1 matches at 9 bases. After removal of 6 bases from V and 5 bases from J, the junction contained 8 bases not matched to a gene. The CDR3 is 14 amino acids. Looked up from germline, CDR1 is SNHLY and CDR2 is FYNNEI. CDR3 sequence reads: CASSSDRGSDEQYF. DNA of the CDR3: TGTGCCAGCAGCTCGGACAGGGGATCCGACGAGCAGTACTTC.

V and J are TRBV25-1 and TRBJ1-1; D unclear. In germline, CDR1 is MGHDK, CDR2 SYGVNS. This CDR3 spans 13 amino acids. Trimming removed 6 bases at V and 4 bases at J, with 12 bases between. As DNA, the CDR3 is TGTGCCAGCAGGTACGGGTGGGGCACTGAAGCTTTCTTT. It yields the protein CASRYGWGTEAFF.

This clonotype was observed a handful of times. J is TRBJ1-2 and V is TRBV7-9; D gene uncertain. The germline V and J ends were trimmed by 3 bases and 6 bases, with 11 bases remaining between them. CDR3 length: 13 amino acids. Looked up from germline, CDR1 is SEHNR and CDR2 is FQNEAQ (reference sequence). The CDR3 spells CASSLVLVHGYTF. The CDR3 DNA reads as TGTGCCAGCAGCTTGGTTCTTGTTCATGGCTACACCTTC.

This clonotype was recorded a few times. The gene calls are TRBV3-1 and TRBJ1-2; 10 nucleotides align to TRBD1. V lost 3 bases, J lost 11 bases, and 3 bases stayed unmatched. CDR1 is LGHDT and CDR2 is YNNKEL in the germline V gene (reference sequence). This CDR3 is 12 amino acids long. The CDR3 sequence: CASSHGTGEYTF. The DNA for the CDR3 is TGTGCCAGCAGCCATGGGACAGGGGAGTACACCTTC.

The chain uses TRBV15 and TRBJ2-2; 8 bases align to TRBD1. CDR1 LNHNV and CDR2 YYDKDF come from the germline V gene (reference sequence). V lost 4 bases, J lost 6 bases, and 10 bases stayed unmatched. CDR3 size: 16 residues. The chain's CDR3 is CATSNRGQGRAGELFF. In DNA form, the CDR3 reads TGTGCCACCAGCAACCGAGGACAGGGTCGCGCCGGGGAGCTGTTTTTT. Based on the CDR3 plus reference TRBV15 and TRBJ2-2, the full variable domain is DAMVIQNPRYQVTQFGKPVTLSCSQTLNHNVMYWYQQKSSQAPKLLFHYYDKDFNNEADTPDNFQSRRPNTSFCFLDIRSPGLGDTAMYLCATSNRGQGRAGELFFGEGSRLTVL.

In nucleotides, the CDR3 is TGTGCCACCAGCAGAGGTGGGAACAAGGGGGGGACCCAGTACTTC. It yields the protein CATSRGGNKGGTQYF. This chain connects TRBV15 to TRBJ2-5; perhaps D is TRBD1 or TRBD2 (6 bases each). CDR1 is LNHNV and CDR2 is YYDKDF in the germline V gene (reference sequence). The V and J ends lost 1 base and 7 bases respectively, with 16 bases between them. This CDR3 has 15 amino acids. The full variable domain, completed using reference TRBV15 and TRBJ2-5, is DAMVIQNPRYQVTQFGKPVTLSCSQTLNHNVMYWYQQKSSQAPKLLFHYYDKDFNNEADTPDNFQSRRPNTSFCFLDIRSPGLGDTAMYLCATSRGGNKGGTQYFGPGTRLLVL.

At least ten counts were recorded for this clonotype. This chain uses TRBV6-1 with TRBJ2-6, with 12 bases that match TRBD1. V gave up 6 bases and J gave up 2 bases; unmatched junction bases: 5. Germline CDR1 is MNHNS and CDR2 is SASEGT. The CDR3 sequence is 17 residues long. The CDR3 DNA reads as TGTGCCAGCAGGGAGGGACAGGGGGCGACTGGGGCCAACGTCCTGACTTTC. As protein: CASREGQGATGANVLTF.

This clonotype was found a few times. The rearrangement uses TRBV19 and TRBJ1-5, with a possible D match to TRBD1 (5 bases). V lost 4 bases to trimming and J lost 9 bases, with 19 bases between them. Germline V gives CDR1 LNHDA, CDR2 SQIVND (reference sequence). This CDR3 comprises 15 residues. CDR3 residues: CASSTKGRGIAPQHF. The CDR3 nucleotides read TGTGCCAGTAGTACGAAGGGGCGGGGGATCGCGCCCCAGCATTTT.

The V and J genes are TRBV12-3 or TRBV12-4 and TRBJ1-5, with 7 bases fitting TRBD1. The CDR3 is 16 residues long. The V segment lost 3 bases and the J segment 3 bases; nucleotides outside the gene matches: 8. CDR3 region: CASSFAGTESNQPQHF. In DNA, the CDR3 is TGTGCCAGCAGTTTTGCTGGGACAGAATCCAATCAGCCCCAGCATTTT.

V is TRBV10-1 and J is TRBJ2-7; D not certain. The CDR3 has 11 amino acids. CDR1 and CDR2 (germline): WNHNN, SYGVQD (reference sequence). The ends were cut back, 8 bases at V and 2 bases at J, with 7 bases in the middle. The CDR3 sequence: CASVSAYEQYF. As DNA, the CDR3 is TGCGCCAGCGTTTCGGCCTACGAGCAGTACTTC.

J is TRBJ2-7 and V is TRBV7-9; a possible D gene is TRBD1 (7 bases). The CDR3 is 16 amino acids. Germline V gives CDR1 SEHNR, CDR2 FQNEAQ (reference sequence). Deletions cut 2 bases from V and 4 bases from J, with 18 bases between. The CDR3 DNA sequence: TGTGCCAGCAGCTTACCCCGCGGGCAGGGGGGATACGAGCAGTACTTC. Its translation: CASSLPRGQGGYEQYF.